Below, 20 T cell receptor beta chains from the same sample are listed, as sequenced in a study of CD8+ T cells in alopecia areata. Extracted RNA was reverse transcribed into cDNA, the sequencing template. Method: immunoSEQ multiplex PCR; TCRdb's copy keeps in-frame clones and lacks some. The sample contains 110,000 to 150,000 clones, approximately 50% of which appear only once. The source material was CD4+ T cells sorted from blood, sampled at week 0. The receptors stem from a human donor with alopecia areata.

V gene TRBV11-3 combines with J gene TRBJ2-5; 7 nucleotides line up with TRBD2. Trimming cost V 5 bases and J 2 bases; bases outside gene matches: 11. The CDR3 spans 16 residues. Germline V gene lookup returns CDR1 SGHNT and CDR2 YENEEA. The CDR3 nucleotides are TGTGCCAGCAGCCAGGGAGGATGGGGAGGGCAAGAGACCCAGTACTTC. Protein sequence: CASSQGGWGGQETQYF.

This sequence joins TRBV29-1 and TRBJ2-2; tentative D call: TRBD2 (5 bases). Per germline, CDR1 SQVTM and CDR2 ANQGSEA. Trimming cost V 7 bases and J 0 bases, with 9 bases left between them. The CDR3 contains 13 residues. CDR3 sequence (DNA): TGCAGCGCCGGGATTTCGAACACCGGGGAGCTGTTTTTT. Its translation: CSAGISNTGELFF.

This rearrangement joins TRBV7-2 to TRBJ1-2, with D perhaps matching TRBD1 (5 bases). The CDR3 is 14 amino acids. With 6 bases removed from V and 2 bases from J, the gap between germline ends came to 13 bases. Germline loops: CDR1 SGHTA, CDR2 FQGNSA. This chain's CDR3 is CASSYGGENYGYTF. The CDR3 DNA is TGTGCCAGCAGTTACGGAGGGGAGAACTATGGCTACACCTTC.

The chain recombines TRBV15 with TRBJ2-3, with D perhaps TRBD1 or TRBD2 (6 bases each). CDR1 and CDR2 from the germline V gene are LNHNV and YYDKDF (reference sequence). CDR3 size: 16 residues. Between the trimmed V and J ends, which lost 5 bases and 0 bases, there was a span of 15 bases. The CDR3 here is CATSPRVGGSTDTQYF. The CDR3, as DNA: TGTGCCACCAGCCCACGGGTAGGGGGGAGCACAGATACGCAGTATTTT.

This chain joins TRBV25-1 and TRBJ1-1; D may be TRBD1 (5 bases). Germline V gene data show CDR1 as MGHDK and CDR2 as SYGVNS. V was clipped by 3 bases and J by 9 bases, with 11 bases between them. This CDR3 contains 12 residues. The CDR3 sequence: CASSEGRGKAFF. CDR3 coding DNA: TGTGCCAGCAGTGAGGGGCGGGGGAAAGCTTTCTTT.

The V and J genes are TRBV29-1 and TRBJ2-1; 12 bases map to TRBD2. Per the germline V gene, CDR1 is SQVTM and CDR2 is ANQGSEA. The junction had 6 bases not matched to a gene; V was cut back by 5 bases and J by 7 bases. The CDR3 extends over 14 amino acids. CDR3 bases: TGCAGCGTTAACGGACTAGCGGGATGGAATGAGCAGTTCTTC. Its protein product is CSVNGLAGWNEQFF.

The rearrangement links TRBV4-3 to TRBJ1-1; D unclear. The V and J ends lost 1 base and 1 base respectively, with 16 bases between them. This CDR3 contains 17 residues. Germline V CDR1 and CDR2: LGHNA, YSLEER. CDR3 residues: CASSQGVSRSQNTEAFF. CDR3 nucleotides: TGCGCCAGCAGCCAAGGGGTAAGCAGGTCCCAGAACACTGAAGCTTTCTTT.

V usage is TRBV19 and J usage is TRBJ2-7; 8 positions match TRBD2. This CDR3 has 15 residues. Germline CDR1 and CDR2: LNHDA and SQIVND (reference sequence). Losses at the gene ends were 5 bases for V and 1 base for J; bases not matched to a gene: 7. The DNA of the CDR3 is TGTGCCAGTAGTGATAGCGGGACTCCTTCCTACGAGCAGTACTTC. As protein: CASSDSGTPSYEQYF.

This chain links TRBV5-1 with TRBJ1-1; D gene ambiguous. V was shortened by 0 bases and J by 1 base, with 10 bases between the two germline ends. The germline gives CDR1 SGHRS, CDR2 YFSETQ. The CDR3 has 15 amino acids. The CDR3 sequence: CASSLGGRRNTEAFF. In DNA form, the CDR3 reads TGCGCCAGCAGCTTGGGTGGGCGGCGGAACACTGAAGCTTTCTTT.

The genes are TRBV29-1 and TRBJ2-3; no definite D call. The CDR3 covers 12 residues. Germline V gene data show CDR1 as SQVTM and CDR2 as ANQGSEA. Trimming removed 4 bases at V and 2 bases at J, with 7 bases between. The CDR3 nucleotides read TGCAGCGTTGTACCCTTCACAGATACGCAGTATTTT. Protein product: CSVVPFTDTQYF.

This chain joins TRBV4-3 and TRBJ2-6, with unresolved D. The CDR3 runs 16 residues. Germline CDR1 reads LGHNA; CDR2 reads YSLEER. Trimming pared 0 bases from V and 0 bases from J, leaving 6 bases between. CDR3 in amino acids: CASSQEGHSGANVLTF. CDR3 coding DNA: TGCGCCAGCAGCCAAGAAGGGCACTCTGGGGCCAACGTCCTGACTTTC.

The chain joins TRBV28 to TRBJ1-1; D gene unclear. Germline CDR1 and CDR2: MDHEN and SYDVKM. CDR3 length: 13 amino acids. V dropped 7 bases and J dropped 6 bases, with 15 bases sitting between them. The CDR3, as DNA: TGTGCCAGCACCGAGGGTTCTCCGGCTGAAGCTTTCTTT. Its protein product is CASTEGSPAEAFF.

The table lists this clone with many counts. The chain carries TRBV19 and TRBJ1-1; D is ambiguous. Germline V lookup: CDR1 LNHDA, CDR2 SQIVND (reference sequence). The CDR3 has 11 amino acids. V lost 5 bases to trimming and J lost 8 bases, with 9 bases between them. CDR3 nucleotides: TGTGCCAGTAGTTCATACGGGGAAGCTTTCTTT. Its protein is CASSSYGEAFF. Complete variable domain (other parts from reference TRBV19 and TRBJ1-1): DGGITQSPKYLFRKEGQNVTLSCEQNLNHDAMYWYRQDPGQGLRLIYYSQIVNDFQKGDIAEGYSVSREKKESFPLTVTSAQKNPTAFYLCASSSYGEAFFGQGTRLTVV.

This chain joins TRBV25-1 and TRBJ2-7, with TRBD1 as a possible D gene (6 bases). The CDR3 is 16 residues long. Per germline, CDR1 MGHDK and CDR2 SYGVNS. V dropped 3 bases and J dropped 6 bases, with 21 bases sitting between them. CDR3 DNA sequence: TGTGCCAGCAGTGATCTAGGGGGAACTAAATCCCCCGAGCAGTACTTC. This codes for CASSDLGGTKSPEQYF.

The chain uses TRBV25-1 and TRBJ2-1, with D unresolved. Germline CDR1 and CDR2: MGHDK and SYGVNS. This CDR3 contains 11 residues. V lost 4 bases to trimming and J lost 5 bases, with 3 bases between them. The CDR3 DNA sequence: TGTGCCAGCAGTGGGCACAATGAGCAGTTCTTC. Its protein is CASSGHNEQFF.

The chain couples TRBV6-6 to TRBJ1-3, with 7 bases that match TRBD1. The germline gives CDR1 MNHNY, CDR2 SVGAGI (reference sequence). Germline trimming cut 4 bases from V and 0 bases from J; bases unmatched to any gene: 6. The CDR3 sequence is 16 residues long. CDR3 loop: CASSSGQALSGNTIYF. For the CDR3, the DNA is TGTGCCAGCAGTTCCGGACAGGCCCTCTCTGGAAACACCATATATTTT.

This clone was detected a few times. The DNA of the CDR3 is TGCGCCAGCAGCCAAGATGGTAGCGGAGCCTACAATGAGCAGTTCTTC. Encoded protein: CASSQDGSGAYNEQFF. The gene calls are TRBV4-1 and TRBJ2-1, with a weak D call TRBD2 (6 bases). This CDR3 spans 16 amino acids. Germline lookup yields CDR1 MGHRA and CDR2 YSYEKL. The V and J ends lost 0 bases and 2 bases respectively, with 11 bases between them.

This clone was counted a few times. The rearrangement links TRBV29-1 to TRBJ2-1, with 11 bases fitting TRBD2. The CDR3 covers 16 residues. V lost 5 bases and J lost 8; bases outside the gene matches: 14. The V gene's germline CDR1 is SQVTM and CDR2 ANQGSEA. The CDR3 sequence is CSVSTSGRRLRDEQFF. The CDR3 DNA sequence: TGCAGCGTTTCCACTAGCGGGAGAAGACTTAGGGATGAGCAGTTCTTC.

This clone occurred once. The chain links TRBV9 to TRBJ2-2, with a tentative D call TRBD2 (6 bases). V was pared by 0 bases and J by 7 bases, with 10 bases between. The CDR3 covers 14 residues. Per germline, CDR1 SGDLS and CDR2 YYNGEE. CDR3 sequence: CASSVVMEGGELFF. DNA of the CDR3: TGTGCCAGCAGCGTAGTTATGGAGGGCGGGGAGCTGTTTTTT. The variable domain in full, with the rest retrieved from reference TRBV9 and TRBJ2-2, is DSGVTQTPKHLITATGQRVTLRCSPRSGDLSVYWYQQSLDQGLQFLIQYYNGEERAKGNILERFSAQQFPDLHSELNLSSLELGDSALYFCASSVVMEGGELFFGEGSRLTVL.

CDR3 sequence reads: CSAKGLAGVGDYEQYF. CDR3 sequence (DNA): TGCAGCGCCAAGGGACTAGCGGGAGTCGGTGACTACGAGCAGTACTTC. The chain recombines TRBV29-1 with TRBJ2-7; 14 bases fit TRBD2. Germline CDR1 and CDR2: SQVTM and ANQGSEA. The junction had 11 bases not matched to a gene; V was cut back by 7 bases and J by 3 bases. The length of the CDR3 is 16 residues.